These 24 T cell receptor beta chains were all obtained from the same sample, sequenced in a study of CD8+ T cells in alopecia areata. Sample treatment: oral pan-JAK inhibitor, 5-10 mg twice daily. RNA extraction and reverse transcription yielded cDNA as sequencing template. TCRdb's table, derived via immunoSEQ multiplex PCR, lists solely in-frame clones and lacks some. This sample carries some 190,000 clones, approximately 51% of them seen once, and the ten largest clones take around 10%. The source material was CD8+ T cells sorted from blood, sampled at approximately week 52, from a patient treated with tofacitinib. The receptors here all came from a human donor with alopecia areata.

This chain joins TRBV30 and TRBJ1-6; 8 positions match TRBD1. The germline V gene encodes CDR1 GTSNPN and CDR2 SVGIG (reference sequence). J gave up 2 bases and V 4 bases, and 4 bases lay outside the gene matches. The CDR3 consists of 15 residues. The CDR3 protein is CAWTKTGAYNSPLHF. The CDR3 bases are TGTGCCTGGACCAAGACAGGGGCCTATAATTCACCCCTCCACTTT.

This chain links TRBV30 with TRBJ1-5; TRBD1 might be the D (5 bases). Germline CDR1 is GTSNPN and CDR2 is SVGIG (reference sequence). V dropped 1 base and J dropped 4 bases, with 17 bases sitting between them. The CDR3 is 16 residues long. The DNA for the CDR3 is TGTGCCTGGAGTGCCCCTTCCGGGAGGACAAATCAGCCCCAGCATTTT. As protein: CAWSAPSGRTNQPQHF.

J is TRBJ1-2 and V is TRBV6-5; D is unclear. The V end lost 10 bases, the J end lost 6 bases, and 18 bases lay between the germline ends. Per germline, CDR1 MNHEY and CDR2 SVGAGI. The CDR3 spans 13 residues. For the CDR3, the DNA is TGTGCCACCTATGAAGGGATGACGGATGGCTACACCTTC. Its protein is CATYEGMTDGYTF.

Turning to this clone: The same CDR3 can be traced to other DNA sequences in this sample. The genes are TRBV6-5 and TRBJ2-7; D call uncertain. The CDR3 covers 11 residues. Germline V CDR1 and CDR2: MNHEY, SVGAGI. V lost 2 bases to trimming and J lost 6 bases, with 5 bases between them. The CDR3 bases are TGTGCCAGCAGTTACGGCGGCGAGCAGTACTTC. It encodes CASSYGGEQYF.

This clone came up a few times. The rearrangement joins TRBV18 to TRBJ2-5; 8 bases align to TRBD2. The J segment lost 3 bases and the V segment lost 1 base, leaving 10 bases of the junction unmatched. This CDR3 has 17 amino acids. The germline V gene has CDR1 KGHSH and CDR2 LQKENI. In DNA form, the CDR3 reads TGTGCCAGCTCACCACTGCCTAAACTAGCGGAGAAAGAGACCCAGTACTTC. Translation: CASSPLPKLAEKETQYF. Drawing the rest from reference TRBV18 and TRBJ2-5, the complete variable domain is NAGVMQNPRHLVRRRGQEARLRCSPMKGHSHVYWYRQLPEEGLKFMVYLQKENIIDESGMPKERFSAEFPKEGPSILRIQQVVRGDSAAYFCASSPLPKLAEKETQYFGPGTRLLVL.

A word on this clone: The same CDR3 arises from other DNA sequences in this sample as well. The chain couples TRBV20-1 to TRBJ2-5, with D hard to call. Trimming cost V 1 base and J 5 bases, with 2 bases left between them. CDR1 and CDR2 (germline): DFQATT, SNEGSKA (reference sequence). The CDR3 contains 10 residues. The CDR3 loop reads CSARGETQYF. The CDR3 nucleotides read TGCAGTGCTAGAGGGGAGACCCAGTACTTC.

This chain joins TRBV9 and TRBJ2-6; 12 positions agree with TRBD1. V gave up 2 bases and J gave up 1 base; unmatched junction bases: 10. Looked up from germline, CDR1 is SGDLS and CDR2 is YYNGEE. CDR3 length equals 20 residues. CDR3: CASSVRGQGAEGSGANVLTF. CDR3 in DNA: TGTGCCAGCAGCGTGCGGGGACAGGGGGCGGAAGGTTCTGGGGCCAACGTCCTGACTTTC.

The sample holds many counts of this clone. The V call is TRBV2, the J call TRBJ2-2, with 7 bases identical to TRBD1. Germline V CDR1 and CDR2: SNHLY, FYNNEI. The trim removed 6 bases at V and 0 bases at J, leaving 4 bases unmatched. The CDR3 is 15 amino acids. The CDR3 nucleotides read TGTGCCAGCAGAGCCCAGGGGGCGAACACCGGGGAGCTGTTTTTT. Translating gives CASRAQGANTGELFF.

In this sample, this clone turned up a few times. The chain joins TRBV29-1 to TRBJ1-2; possibly TRBD1 for D (6 bases). The CDR3 is 13 residues long. Trimming took off 7 bases at V and 2 bases at J, with 14 bases between the two ends. CDR1 is SQVTM, CDR2 ANQGSEA, per germline. CDR3 amino acids: CSAVGGENYGYTF. The CDR3 coding sequence is TGCAGCGCCGTCGGGGGCGAGAACTATGGCTACACCTTC.

The chain carries TRBV5-1 and TRBJ2-1, with 8 bases lining up with TRBD2. This CDR3 is 13 amino acids long. V gave up 0 bases and J gave up 10 bases; unmatched junction bases: 3. CDR1 SGHRS and CDR2 YFSETQ come from the germline V gene. CDR3 region: CASSLVVAGEQFF. DNA of the CDR3: TGCGCCAGCAGCTTGGTAGTAGCGGGGGAGCAGTTCTTC.

This clone was counted between two and nine times. The V gene is TRBV13, the J gene TRBJ1-2; no firm D call. Germline V gives CDR1 PRHDT, CDR2 FYEKMQ (reference sequence). The CDR3 sequence is 12 residues long. The V end was cut by 5 bases, the J end by 8 bases, with 12 bases between. DNA of the CDR3: TGTGCCAGCAGCCACCCGGAGGCCGGCTACACCTTC. Residues: CASSHPEAGYTF.

The chain carries TRBV27 and TRBJ2-3; D possibly corresponds to TRBD2 (7 bases). Germline loops: CDR1 MNHEY, CDR2 SMNVEV (reference sequence). V was shortened by 7 bases and J by 4 bases, with 18 bases between the two germline ends. The CDR3 loop spans 15 amino acids. CDR3 amino acids: CASTGEGEFADTQYF. In DNA, the CDR3 is TGTGCCAGCACCGGGGAGGGGGAGTTCGCAGATACGCAGTATTTT.

The V gene is TRBV2, the J gene TRBJ2-5; a possible D gene is TRBD1 (5 bases). From germline, CDR1 is SNHLY and CDR2 FYNNEI. The CDR3 spans 13 residues. Trimming removed 5 bases from V and 2 bases from J, with 9 bases in between. This CDR3 is CASSPDNQETQYF. Here the CDR3 DNA reads TGTGCCAGCAGTCCGGACAATCAAGAGACCCAGTACTTC.

This chain links TRBV7-8 with TRBJ2-3; D is possibly TRBD2 (5 bases). Germline V gene lookup returns CDR1 SGHVS and CDR2 FQNEAQ. CDR3 length: 15 residues. Between the trimmed V and J ends, which lost 5 bases and 6 bases, there was a span of 18 bases. The CDR3 region is CASSLGNSGLDTQYF. In DNA form, the CDR3 reads TGTGCCAGCAGCCTGGGAAACAGTGGACTGGATACGCAGTATTTT.

The J gene is TRBJ1-1, the V gene TRBV5-6, with 7 bases identical to TRBD1. The CDR3 is 14 residues long. The trim removed 1 base at V and 4 bases at J, leaving 4 bases unmatched. From germline, CDR1 is SGHDT and CDR2 YYEEEE. The CDR3 loop reads CASSLTGVGTEAFF. CDR3 DNA: TGTGCCAGCAGCTTGACAGGGGTTGGCACTGAAGCTTTCTTT.

This chain uses TRBV27 with TRBJ1-3; the D gene is possibly TRBD1 (6 bases). The CDR3 loop spans 17 amino acids. V was shortened by 6 bases and J by 0 bases, with 18 bases between the two germline ends. From germline, CDR1 is MNHEY and CDR2 SMNVEV (reference sequence). The CDR3 sequence: CASRPGAGEYSGNTIYF. In DNA form, the CDR3 reads TGTGCCAGCAGACCGGGGGCGGGGGAATACTCTGGAAACACCATATATTTT.

This clone was seen only a few times. The gene calls are TRBV6-1 and TRBJ2-3; D is tentatively TRBD1 or TRBD2 (5 bases each). Germline V gene lookup returns CDR1 MNHNS and CDR2 SASEGT. V shed 5 bases and J shed 0 bases, with 12 bases lying between them. The length of the CDR3 is 15 residues. The CDR3: CASSRGVQSTDTQYF. In DNA form, the CDR3 reads TGTGCCAGCAGTCGAGGGGTCCAGAGCACAGATACGCAGTATTTT.

The CDR3 DNA sequence: TGTGCCAGCAGTCTCCTCTCTCCGCAGGCTGGGTACAATCAGCCCCAGCATTTT. Translating it yields CASSLLSPQAGYNQPQHF. The chain joins TRBV27 to TRBJ1-5, with unresolved D. From germline, CDR1 is MNHEY and CDR2 SMNVEV (reference sequence). V lost 5 bases and J lost 3, with 23 bases in between. This CDR3 is 18 amino acids long.

V is TRBV4-2 and J is TRBJ1-1; 8 nucleotides line up with TRBD1. Unmatched junction bases numbered 8, after V lost 1 base and J lost 1 base. Germline assignment: CDR1 LGHNA and CDR2 YNFKEQ. The CDR3 loop spans 17 amino acids. The CDR3 DNA follows: TGTGCCAGCAGCCAAGGGACAGGGCGTGCGAGGAACACTGAAGCTTTCTTT. It is translated as CASSQGTGRARNTEAFF.

The chain has TRBV27 and TRBJ2-7; D gene unclear. Germline V lookup: CDR1 MNHEY, CDR2 SMNVEV (reference sequence). This CDR3 is built from 13 residues. Trimming left V 0 bases short and J 1 base short, with 4 bases between. The CDR3 here is CASSLSLSYEQYF. The CDR3 region has the DNA TGTGCCAGCAGTTTATCCTTGTCCTACGAGCAGTACTTC.

The J gene is TRBJ2-1, the V gene TRBV25-1; D remains unclear. The CDR3 is 14 residues long. Germline V gene sequence: CDR1 MGHDK, CDR2 SYGVNS. V lost 4 bases and J lost 0, with 7 bases in between. DNA of the CDR3: TGTGCCAGCAGTGCACATAGCTCCTACAATGAGCAGTTCTTC. It codes for CASSAHSSYNEQFF.

As DNA, the CDR3 is TGTGCCAGCAGCTTGACGACCAACTCCTACGAGCAGTACTTC. Protein: CASSLTTNSYEQYF. The gene calls are TRBV9 and TRBJ2-7; D unresolved. The CDR3 is 14 amino acids. V dropped 4 bases and J dropped 0 bases, with 11 bases sitting between them. The germline gives CDR1 SGDLS, CDR2 YYNGEE.

The V gene is TRBV7-9, the J gene TRBJ1-1; the D is unclear. This CDR3 spans 14 amino acids. CDR1 and CDR2 from the germline V gene are SEHNR and FQNEAQ (reference sequence). V dropped 3 bases and J dropped 0 bases, with 8 bases sitting between them. CDR3 protein: CASSFSVMNTEAFF. The CDR3 DNA reads TGTGCCAGCAGCTTTTCCGTAATGAACACTGAAGCTTTCTTT.

The V call is TRBV29-1, the J call TRBJ2-6, with D tentatively TRBD1 (5 bases). Per germline, CDR1 SQVTM and CDR2 ANQGSEA. Trimming pared 1 base from V and 9 bases from J, leaving 10 bases between. The CDR3 is 13 amino acids. As DNA, the CDR3 is TGCAGCGTTGAAGGGGGCTCGTTCAACGTCCTGACTTTC. Translation gives CSVEGGSFNVLTF. Complete variable domain (other parts from reference TRBV29-1 and TRBJ2-6): SAVISQKPSRDICQRGTSLTIQCQVDSQVTMMFWYRQQPGQSLTLIATANQGSEATYESGFVIDKFPISRPNLTFSTLTVSNMSPEDSSIYLCSVEGGSFNVLTFGAGSRLTVL.